The 18 T cell receptor beta chains presented below share a single source sample, sequenced in a study of Graves' ophthalmopathy and Graves' hyperthyroidism. TCR beta CDR3 regions were amplified from RNA transcripts. HTBI-primed first-round RT-PCR preceded second-round multiplex PCR. TCRdb re-derived calls from the multiplex PCR reads in MiXCR, one entry per CDR3 protein. The table shows some 250,000 distinct CDR3 sequences, with 45% occurring only once. Specimen: peripheral blood. These receptors originate from an adult man with Graves' ophthalmopathy.

In this sample, this clonotype turned up a few times. V is TRBV2 and J is TRBJ1-6, with 8 nucleotides matching TRBD1. Unmatched junction bases numbered 7, after V lost 4 bases and J lost 2 bases. Germline CDR1 reads SNHLY; CDR2 reads FYNNEI. The CDR3 length is 17 residues. The CDR3 loop reads CASSATGVDPYNSPLHF. The CDR3 DNA reads as TGTGCCAGCAGTGCGACAGGGGTAGATCCCTATAATTCACCCCTCCACTTT.

This chain connects TRBV4-1 to TRBJ2-5; 7 bases match TRBD1. CDR1 is MGHRA, CDR2 YSYEKL, per germline. The CDR3 is made up of 14 amino acids. V shed 6 bases, J shed 4 bases, and the junction held 8 bases outside the gene matches. In nucleotides, the CDR3 is TGCGCCAGCAGTTCCACAGGGGATCGAGAGACCCAGTACTTC. This gives the protein CASSSTGDRETQYF.

This chain connects TRBV7-9 to TRBJ1-2; D is unclear. Germline V gene data show CDR1 as SEHNR and CDR2 as FQNEAQ (reference sequence). Between the trimmed V and J ends, which lost 4 bases and 6 bases, there was a span of 12 bases. This CDR3 is 13 amino acids long. The CDR3 DNA follows: TGTGCCAGCAGCTCCAGTCCCCTCCATGGCTACACCTTC. Protein: CASSSSPLHGYTF.

The V call is TRBV9, the J call TRBJ1-6; D is unclear. From germline, CDR1 is SGDLS and CDR2 YYNGEE. V shed 5 bases and J shed 7 bases, with 7 bases lying between them. The CDR3 has 12 amino acids. The CDR3 nucleotides are TGTGCCAGCAGGGCAATGAATTCACCCCTCCACTTT. Translated: CASRAMNSPLHF.

This clonotype was observed at least ten times. The chain joins TRBV10-2 to TRBJ1-1; D may be TRBD1 (6 bases). The CDR3 sequence is 16 residues long. With 7 bases removed from V and 0 bases from J, the gap between germline ends came to 18 bases. The germline gives CDR1 WSHSY, CDR2 SAAADI. This chain's CDR3 is CASTQPPQGMNTEAFF. The CDR3 DNA follows: TGCGCCAGCACCCAACCACCTCAGGGGATGAACACTGAAGCTTTCTTT.

Many counts were recorded for this clonotype. The chain employs TRBV10-3 and TRBJ2-7; 9 positions agree with TRBD1. Germline-derived CDR1 and CDR2 are ENHRY and SYGVKD. Trimming at V came to 4 bases and at J to 3 bases, leaving 19 bases not matched to a gene. This CDR3 contains 19 residues. The CDR3 region has the DNA TGTGCCATCAGTGGGGTTCTATCCGGGACAGGGAGTGGGGGCTACGAGCAGTACTTC. It yields the protein CAISGVLSGTGSGGYEQYF.

The rearrangement links TRBV7-9 to TRBJ2-5; 8 positions match TRBD2. This CDR3 is 15 amino acids long. V dropped 8 bases and J dropped 5; count of bases not matched to a gene: 13. The germline V gene has CDR1 SEHNR and CDR2 FQNEAQ (reference sequence). This CDR3 is CASWPWRGAQETQYF. Written as DNA, the CDR3 is TGTGCCAGCTGGCCCTGGCGGGGGGCCCAGGAGACCCAGTACTTC.

This clonotype was found a few times. This chain connects TRBV6-6 to TRBJ1-2, with D uncertain. From germline, CDR1 is MNHNY and CDR2 SVGAGI (reference sequence). The CDR3 runs 12 residues. Trimming cost V 0 bases and J 7 bases, with 6 bases left between them. This CDR3 is CASSYSPLGYTF. The CDR3 DNA follows: TGTGCCAGCAGTTACTCCCCTCTTGGCTACACCTTC.

The chain joins TRBV20-1 to TRBJ2-2; 12 bases agree with TRBD1. V lost 4 bases, J lost 4 bases, and 16 bases stayed unmatched. Per the germline V gene, CDR1 is DFQATT and CDR2 is SNEGSKA (reference sequence). This CDR3 is 19 amino acids long. DNA for the CDR3: TGCAGTGCTATTCGACCGGGACAGGGGGCGAGATGGCGCACCGGGGAGCTGTTTTTT. It specifies CSAIRPGQGARWRTGELFF.

This clonotype was counted ten times or more. The V call is TRBV15, the J call TRBJ1-2; 12 nucleotides agree with TRBD1. V was clipped by 0 bases and J by 7 bases; unmatched bases: 6. The CDR3 covers 16 residues. CDR1 is LNHNV and CDR2 is YYDKDF in the germline V gene (reference sequence). CDR3 sequence: CATSRDKGTGGSGYTF. The CDR3 nucleotides are TGTGCCACCAGCAGAGATAAGGGGACAGGGGGCAGTGGCTACACCTTC.

About this clonotype: Germline and junction disagree at one end, which may indicate a read error. V and J are TRBV10-3 and TRBJ2-7; D ambiguous. Per germline, CDR1 ENHRY and CDR2 SYGVKD. CDR3 length: 13 residues. CDR3 sequence: CASSDLEGGRQYF. The DNA for the CDR3 is TGTGCCAGCAGTGATCTGGAAGGTGGTCGTCAGTACTTC.

This chain links TRBV5-1 with TRBJ1-5; D uncertain. V shed 1 base and J shed 6 bases, with 14 bases lying between them. The CDR3 has 15 residues. Germline V lookup: CDR1 SGHRS, CDR2 YFSETQ. The CDR3 sequence is CASSLSPQVGQPQHF. CDR3 in DNA: TGCGCCAGCAGCTTGTCCCCGCAGGTAGGTCAGCCCCAGCATTTT.

V gene TRBV20-1 combines with J gene TRBJ2-2; D gene unclear. Looked up from germline, CDR1 is DFQATT and CDR2 is SNEGSKA (reference sequence). This CDR3 has 14 residues. Trimming removed 0 bases from V and 4 bases from J, with 9 bases in between. The CDR3: CSARERRPTGELFF. The DNA of the CDR3 is TGCAGTGCTAGAGAACGACGTCCCACCGGGGAGCTGTTTTTT.

This clonotype was counted at least ten times. At one end, the junction sequence differs from germline, possibly due to a read error. This rearrangement joins TRBV2 to TRBJ1-2; the D is unclear. Per the germline V gene, CDR1 is SNHLY and CDR2 is FYNNEI. This CDR3 has 9 residues. CDR3 region: CASRVTTAF. In DNA form, the CDR3 reads TGTGCCAGCAGAGTGACAACTGCCTTC.

Turning to this clonotype: Relative to the germline gene, one junction end is altered; a read error may explain this. The V call is TRBV7-2, the J call TRBJ2-5; 8 bases agree with TRBD1. This CDR3 spans 16 amino acids. Germline CDR1 and CDR2: SGHTA and FQGNSA. The CDR3 loop reads CASSYLRTGRGETQHF. The CDR3 DNA follows: TGTGCCAGCAGCTACCTGCGGACAGGGCGTGGAGAGACCCAGCACTTC.

A note on this clonotype: Possible read error: a much larger clone is one base away. The genes are TRBV10-3 and TRBJ2-7, with D uncertain. CDR3 length: 15 amino acids. V lost 0 bases and J lost 9, with 18 bases in between. Per the germline V gene, CDR1 is ENHRY and CDR2 is SYGVKD. This CDR3 reads CAISESSRPPSGQYF. CDR3 in DNA: TGTGCCATCAGTGAGTCGTCACGTCCCCCGTCCGGGCAGTACTTC.

J is TRBJ1-1 and V is TRBV12-3 or TRBV12-4, with D possibly TRBD1 on 5 matching bases. Trimming removed 1 base at V and 1 base at J, with 7 bases between. The length of the CDR3 is 14 residues. The CDR3 spells CASSLGQRNTEAFF. CDR3 coding DNA: TGTGCCAGCAGTTTAGGACAGCGGAACACTGAAGCTTTCTTT.

The table lists this clonotype with a few counts. V is TRBV5-1 and J is TRBJ2-7, with 9 bases matching TRBD1. The CDR3 is 15 residues long. V gave up 0 bases and J gave up 4 bases; unmatched junction bases: 5. Germline lookup yields CDR1 SGHRS and CDR2 YFSETQ. The CDR3 loop reads CASSLAQGAEYEQYF. The DNA of the CDR3 is TGCGCCAGCAGCTTGGCACAGGGGGCGGAGTACGAGCAGTACTTC.